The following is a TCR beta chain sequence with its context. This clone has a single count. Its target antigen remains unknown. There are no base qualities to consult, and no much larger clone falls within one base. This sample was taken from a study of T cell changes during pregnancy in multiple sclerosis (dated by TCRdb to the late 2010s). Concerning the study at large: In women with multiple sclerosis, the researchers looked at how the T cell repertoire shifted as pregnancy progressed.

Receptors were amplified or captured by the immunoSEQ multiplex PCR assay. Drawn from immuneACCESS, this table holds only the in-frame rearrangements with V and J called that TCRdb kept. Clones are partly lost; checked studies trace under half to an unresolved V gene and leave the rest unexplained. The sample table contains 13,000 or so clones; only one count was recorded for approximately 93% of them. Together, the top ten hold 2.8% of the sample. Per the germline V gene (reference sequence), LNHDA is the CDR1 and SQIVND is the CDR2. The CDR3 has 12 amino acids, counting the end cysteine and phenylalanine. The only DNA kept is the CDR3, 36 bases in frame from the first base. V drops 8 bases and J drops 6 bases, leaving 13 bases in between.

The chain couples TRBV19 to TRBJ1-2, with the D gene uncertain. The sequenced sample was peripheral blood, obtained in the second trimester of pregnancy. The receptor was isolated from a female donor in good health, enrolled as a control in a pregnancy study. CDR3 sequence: CASGRERDGYTF. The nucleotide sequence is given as TGTGCCAGTGGGCGGGAAAGGGATGGCTACACCTTC. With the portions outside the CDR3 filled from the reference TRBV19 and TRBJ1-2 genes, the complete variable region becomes DGGITQSPKYLFRKEGQNVTLSCEQNLNHDAMYWYRQDPGQGLRLIYYSQIVNDFQKGDIAEGYSVSREKKESFPLTVTSAQKNPTAFYLCASGRERDGYTFGSGTRLTVV.